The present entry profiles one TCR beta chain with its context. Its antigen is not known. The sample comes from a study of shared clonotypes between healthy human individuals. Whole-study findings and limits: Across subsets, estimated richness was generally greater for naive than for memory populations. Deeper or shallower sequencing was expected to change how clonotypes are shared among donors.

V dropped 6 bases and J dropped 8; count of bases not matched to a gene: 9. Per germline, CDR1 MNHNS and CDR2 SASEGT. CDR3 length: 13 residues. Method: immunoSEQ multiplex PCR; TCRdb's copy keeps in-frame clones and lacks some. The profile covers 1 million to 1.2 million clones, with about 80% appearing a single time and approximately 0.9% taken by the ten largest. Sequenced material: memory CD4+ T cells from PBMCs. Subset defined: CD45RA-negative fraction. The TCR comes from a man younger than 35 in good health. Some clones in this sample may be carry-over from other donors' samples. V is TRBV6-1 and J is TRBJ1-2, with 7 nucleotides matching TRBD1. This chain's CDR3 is CASSTTTGDGYTF. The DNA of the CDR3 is TGTGCCAGCAGCACCACCACAGGGGACGGCTACACCTTC.